The source of this TCR beta chain is a study of post-analysis software for immune sequencing data. About the research overall: Relapsing-remitting, secondary progressive and progressive-relapsing forms of multiple sclerosis all featured among disease courses.

The study's findings and limits: Controls' normalized Chao1 diversity significantly exceeded that of multiple sclerosis patients. When the samples were clustered directly with F measure, those that had been prepared in the same batch showed strong co-clustering.

With regard to this clonotype: Its antigen is as yet unknown.

Carried by the TCR beta cDNA libraries were unique molecular identifiers. Input amounts of roughly 0.85 to 10 million T cells were used. These gave some 500,000 cDNA molecules, so each molecule approximated one T cell. TCRdb re-derived calls from the PCR reads in MiXCR, one entry per CDR3 protein. Of roughly 870,000 distinct CDR3 sequences in the sample, about 50% were seen once. This clonotype was sampled from a girl aged 10 to 17 with multiple sclerosis. Material for sequencing was blood.

DNA of the CDR3: TGTGCCACGAAGGGACTGGCTCGGCAGTACTTC. This translates into CATKGLARQYF. V usage is TRBV15 and J usage is TRBJ2-7, with a tentative D call TRBD2 (6 bases). The CDR3 totals 11 residues. V was clipped by 9 bases and J by 9 bases, with 15 bases between them. Looked up from germline, CDR1 is LNHNV and CDR2 is YYDKDF (reference sequence).